The clone carrying this T cell receptor (beta chain) has a single count. This specimen belongs to a study of blood T cell repertoires in COVID-19. Study context: Sites across the United States, Italy and Spain contributed samples from acute and convalescent COVID-19.

CDR3 length equals 16 residues. Trimming cost V 4 bases and J 2 bases; bases outside gene matches: 8. The V gene's germline CDR1 is MNHNS and CDR2 SASEGT. Recruits, aged roughly 18 to 90 years, lived in some 25 US areas. Participant reports of clinical history set cohort assignment. Original analysis: Amplified reference gene primers provided the basis for estimating nucleated cell counts. Clones were read by immunoSEQ multiplex PCR, and TCRdb kept only the in-frame ones, dropping some. V and J calls and clone size are copied from that table; D and trimming were computed from the DNA. The sample lists about 220,000 clones; 70% to 85% were seen once.

The receptor's source is a woman aged 60-75 years who had recovered from COVID-19. V is TRBV6-1 and J is TRBJ2-1, with TRBD2 matching 7 bases. The sequencing sample was made of PBMCs or T cells enriched from blood (not recorded which). The CDR3 reads CASSVTSVGAYNEQFF. The CDR3 bases are TGTGCCAGCAGTGTAACTAGCGTGGGAGCCTACAATGAGCAGTTCTTC.